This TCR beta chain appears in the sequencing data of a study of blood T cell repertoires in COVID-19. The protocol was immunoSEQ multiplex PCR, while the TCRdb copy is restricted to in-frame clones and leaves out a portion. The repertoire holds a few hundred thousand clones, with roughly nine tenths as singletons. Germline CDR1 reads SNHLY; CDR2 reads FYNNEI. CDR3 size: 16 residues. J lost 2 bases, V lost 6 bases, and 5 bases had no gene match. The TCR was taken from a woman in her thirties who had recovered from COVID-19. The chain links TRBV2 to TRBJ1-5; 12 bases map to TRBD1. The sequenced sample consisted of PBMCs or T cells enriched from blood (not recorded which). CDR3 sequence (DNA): TGTGCCAGCAGCGGGACAGGGGGCGCGGGCAATCAGCCCCAGCATTTT. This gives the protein CASSGTGGAGNQPQHF.